This TCR beta chain came from a study of T cell repertoires in aging, cancer and after chemotherapy. Turning to the study itself: Approximately 10 million TCR reads were in the whole dataset. Study observations and caveats: Loss of evenness, beyond lost richness, contributed to age-related TCR diversity decline in cancer patients. Compared with age-matched healthy donors, untreated hematological or solid cancer patients showed higher blood TCR clonality.

CDR3 length: 13 amino acids. V gave up 4 bases and J gave up 6 bases; unmatched junction bases: 3. Germline CDR1 is LNHDA and CDR2 is SQIVND (reference sequence). Judged by abundance, this clonotype is medium-sized. The antigen is undetermined. Amplification of TCR beta used genomic DNA extracted from peripheral blood. TRB rearrangements spanning V, D and J were amplified using mixed TRB-A/B primers. TCRdb passed the multiplex PCR reads through MiXCR, listing each CDR3 protein once. The top ten clones hold about 3% of a sample with fewer than 12,000 distinct CDR3 sequences, about 31% of them seen once.

Sequences were obtained from blood. The sequence was collected from a human donor in good health. The chain joins TRBV19 to TRBJ1-5, with TRBD1 matching over 7 bases. Here the CDR3 reads CASSTQGVQPQHF. In DNA form, the CDR3 reads TGTGCCAGTAGTACGCAGGGGGTTCAGCCCCAGCATTTT. Full variable domain (remainder filled in from reference TRBV19 and TRBJ1-5): DGGITQSPKYLFRKEGQNVTLSCEQNLNHDAMYWYRQDPGQGLRLIYYSQIVNDFQKGDIAEGYSVSREKKESFPLTVTSAQKNPTAFYLCASSTQGVQPQHFGDGTRLSIL.